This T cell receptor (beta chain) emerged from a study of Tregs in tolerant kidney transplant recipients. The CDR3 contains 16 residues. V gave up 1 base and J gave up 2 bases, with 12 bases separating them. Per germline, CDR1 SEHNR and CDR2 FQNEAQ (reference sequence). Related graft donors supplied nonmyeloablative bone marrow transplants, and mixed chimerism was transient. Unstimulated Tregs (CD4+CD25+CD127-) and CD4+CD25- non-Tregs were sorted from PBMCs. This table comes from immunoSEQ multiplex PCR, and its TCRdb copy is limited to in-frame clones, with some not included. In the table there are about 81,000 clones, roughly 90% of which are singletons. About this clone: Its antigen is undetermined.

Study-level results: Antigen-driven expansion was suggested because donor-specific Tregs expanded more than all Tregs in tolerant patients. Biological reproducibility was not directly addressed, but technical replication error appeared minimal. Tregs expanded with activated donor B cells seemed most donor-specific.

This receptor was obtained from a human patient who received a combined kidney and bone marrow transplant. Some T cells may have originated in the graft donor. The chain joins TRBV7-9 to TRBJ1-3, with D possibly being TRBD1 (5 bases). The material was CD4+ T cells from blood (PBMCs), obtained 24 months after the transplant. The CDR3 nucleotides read TGTGCCAGCAGCTTAGGAGGCGGGGCAACTGGAAACACCATATATTTT. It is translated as CASSLGGGATGNTIYF.